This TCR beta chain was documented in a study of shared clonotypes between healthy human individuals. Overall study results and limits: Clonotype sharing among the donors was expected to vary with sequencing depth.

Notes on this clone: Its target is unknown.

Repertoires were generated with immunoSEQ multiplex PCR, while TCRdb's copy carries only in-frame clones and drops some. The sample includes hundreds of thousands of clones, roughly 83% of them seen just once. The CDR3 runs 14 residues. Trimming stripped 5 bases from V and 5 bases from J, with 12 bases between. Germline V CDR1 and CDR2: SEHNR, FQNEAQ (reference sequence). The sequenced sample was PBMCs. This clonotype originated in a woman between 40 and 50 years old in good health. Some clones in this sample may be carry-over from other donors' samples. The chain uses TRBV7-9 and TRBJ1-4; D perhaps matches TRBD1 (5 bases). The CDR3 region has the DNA TGTGCCAGCAGCCCCGGGACTGAGAATGAAAAACTGTTTTTT. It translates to CASSPGTENEKLFF.